The clone carrying this T cell receptor beta chain was seen once. V dropped 10 bases and J dropped 1; count of bases not matched to a gene: 18. CDR3 size: 18 residues. The germline gives CDR1 ENHRY, CDR2 SYGVKD. This sample is drawn from a study of CD4+ T cells in melanoma. The method was immunoSEQ multiplex PCR; TCRdb's version includes in-frame clones alone and lacks a portion of them. Among 50,000 to 60,000 clones listed, roughly 69% were seen once. This clonotype was obtained from a human donor with melanoma. The V call is TRBV10-3, the J call TRBJ2-2; TRBD1 agrees at 7 bases. Source material: tumor tissue. The CDR3 sequence is CATLDRFGLKMNTGELFF. For the CDR3, the DNA is TGTGCCACCTTGGACAGGTTTGGGCTCAAGATGAACACCGGGGAGCTGTTTTTT.